These T cell receptor beta chains were read from a single sample in a study of T cells after yellow fever vaccination. TCRdb itself ran the 5' RACE reads through MiXCR, one entry per CDR3 protein. The table records about 260,000 distinct CDR3 sequences, approximately 3.6% of them present only once. Source: PBMCs, taken 15 days after the yellow fever booster vaccination. The receptors here all came from a man between 18 and 29 years old who received the YFV17D yellow fever vaccine. The CDR3 runs from the conserved cysteine through the conserved F or W. The D gene is left open where the match is weak. The size of a clone is reported for some rows only, either as once, few or many, or as a class for expanded clones.

v_gene	j_gene	d_gene	abundance	CDR3nt	CDR3aa
TRBV5-4	TRBJ1-5	NA	few	TGTGCCAGCAGCCTAGCAGGGAACAATCAGCCCCAGCATTTT	CASSLAGNNQPQHF
TRBV7-2	TRBJ1-5	NA	many	TGTGCCAGCAGCTTAACTCCCAGGGGTTCATGGCCCCAGCATTTT	CASSLTPRGSWPQHF
TRBV7-9	TRBJ1-2	NA	many	TGTGCCAGCAGCCCCGGGGTTTATAGGGAAAATCGTGGCTACACCTTC	CASSPGVYRENRGYTF
TRBV12-3/TRBV12-4	TRBJ1-2	NA	many	TGTGCCAGCTCCACGAGCCCAGATGGGTATGGCTACACCTTC	CASSTSPDGYGYTF
TRBV7-3	TRBJ2-5	TRBD2	NA	TGTGCCAGCAGCGTCCATAGCGGGGGGTCCGAGGGTGAGACCCAGTACTTC	CASSVHSGGSEGETQYF
TRBV5-1	TRBJ1-1	NA	few	TGCGCCAGCAGCTTGTCAGGGGTTATCACTGAAGCTTTCTTT	CASSLSGVITEAFF
TRBV7-6	TRBJ1-4	TRBD1	many	TGTGCCAGCAGCGCCCCGGGACAGGGTGGTGAAAAACTGTTTTTT	CASSAPGQGGEKLFF
TRBV4-2	TRBJ2-3	TRBD1	many	TGTGCCAGCAGCCGGACTTTCGTGGGGACAGGGGCGACAGATACGCAGTATTTT	CASSRTFVGTGATDTQYF
TRBV12-3/TRBV12-4	TRBJ1-6	NA	many	TGTGCCAGCGGCCTTTGGGGTTCACCCCTCCACTTT	CASGLWGSPLHF
TRBV4-1	TRBJ1-5	NA	many	TGCGCCAGCAGCCCCGACAGTCTCGTCCAGCCCCAGCATTTT	CASSPDSLVQPQHF
TRBV18	TRBJ2-2	NA	NA	TGTGCCAGCTCACCACCTCAATCCGGGGGAGACACCGGGGAGCTGTTTTTT	CASSPPQSGGDTGELFF
TRBV3-1	TRBJ1-5	NA	many	TGTGCCAGCAGCCAAGACGGACCCTATAGCAATCAGCCCCAGCATTTT	CASSQDGPYSNQPQHF
TRBV12-3/TRBV12-4	TRBJ2-3	NA	many	TGTGCCAGCAGCCGAAATTTGGATACGCAGTATTTT	CASSRNLDTQYF
TRBV12-3/TRBV12-4	TRBJ1-6	NA	many	TGTGCCAGCAGTTCAGGGGTACCCCTCCACTTT	CASSSGVPLHF
TRBV4-1	TRBJ2-1	NA	many	TGCGCCAGCAGCCGGACAGACAGTTCCTACAATGAGCAGTTCTTC	CASSRTDSSYNEQFF
TRBV27	TRBJ2-7	TRBD1	many	TGTGCCAGCAGCGAGGACAGGTCAGGCGAGCAGTACTTC	CASSEDRSGEQYF
TRBV7-6	TRBJ1-2	TRBD1	many	TGTGCCAGCAGCCCAACCGGGACAGAACATTCTAAAGGCTACACCTTC	CASSPTGTEHSKGYTF
TRBV12-3/TRBV12-4	TRBJ2-3	NA	many	TGTGCCAGCGGAAAAAACACAGATACGCAGTATTTT	CASGKNTDTQYF
TRBV7-8	TRBJ2-2	NA	many	TGTGCCACCCGAACCGGGACAACGAACACCGGGGAGCTGTTTTTT	CATRTGTTNTGELFF
TRBV5-4	TRBJ2-1	NA	NA	TGTGCCAGCAGCTTGGACAGAAACAATGAGCAGTTCTTC	CASSLDRNNEQFF
TRBV6-4	TRBJ1-4	NA	NA	TGTGCCAGCAGTCGACGACAGTTGGGGGCTAATGAAAAACTGTTTTTT	CASSRRQLGANEKLFF
TRBV6-5	TRBJ2-2	NA	NA	TGTGCCAGCAGTTACTCGGACAAACGGGGGGAGCTGTTTTTT	CASSYSDKRGELFF
TRBV5-4	TRBJ2-1	TRBD2	NA	TGTGCCAGCAGCGCTGGGGGAGGGGCTGCGAATGAGCAGTTCTTC	CASSAGGGAANEQFF
TRBV9	TRBJ1-1	NA	many	TGTGCCAGCAGCGTATACTCGAACACTGAAGCTTTCTTT	CASSVYSNTEAFF
TRBV6-5	TRBJ1-2	TRBD1	many	TGTGCCAGCAGTTACGGCGACAGGGGCGGCTACACCTTC	CASSYGDRGGYTF
TRBV20-1	TRBJ2-1	NA	many	TGCAGTGCTAGTGGCAGGGAAGTCGGATACAATGAGCAGTTCTTC	CSASGREVGYNEQFF
TRBV11-2	TRBJ2-5	NA	many	TGTGCCAGCAGCTCTAGCCCGGGGTCTGGAGAGACCCAGTACTTC	CASSSSPGSGETQYF
TRBV29-1	TRBJ1-4	NA	many	TGCAGCGTGAAAAATGAAAAACTGTTTTTT	CSVKNEKLFF